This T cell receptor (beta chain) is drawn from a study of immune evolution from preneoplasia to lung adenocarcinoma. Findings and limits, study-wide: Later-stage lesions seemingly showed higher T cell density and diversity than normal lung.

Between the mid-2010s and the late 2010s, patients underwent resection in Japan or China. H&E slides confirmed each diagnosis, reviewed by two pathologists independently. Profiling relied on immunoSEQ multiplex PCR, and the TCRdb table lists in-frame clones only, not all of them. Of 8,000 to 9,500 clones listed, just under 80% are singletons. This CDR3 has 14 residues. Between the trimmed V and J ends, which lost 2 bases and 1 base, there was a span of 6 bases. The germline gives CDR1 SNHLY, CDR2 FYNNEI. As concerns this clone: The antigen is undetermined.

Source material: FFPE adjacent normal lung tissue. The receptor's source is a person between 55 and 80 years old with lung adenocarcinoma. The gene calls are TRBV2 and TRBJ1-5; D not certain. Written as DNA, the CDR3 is TGTGCCAGCAGTGAAACAGAGAGCAATCAGCCCCAGCATTTT. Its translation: CASSETESNQPQHF.